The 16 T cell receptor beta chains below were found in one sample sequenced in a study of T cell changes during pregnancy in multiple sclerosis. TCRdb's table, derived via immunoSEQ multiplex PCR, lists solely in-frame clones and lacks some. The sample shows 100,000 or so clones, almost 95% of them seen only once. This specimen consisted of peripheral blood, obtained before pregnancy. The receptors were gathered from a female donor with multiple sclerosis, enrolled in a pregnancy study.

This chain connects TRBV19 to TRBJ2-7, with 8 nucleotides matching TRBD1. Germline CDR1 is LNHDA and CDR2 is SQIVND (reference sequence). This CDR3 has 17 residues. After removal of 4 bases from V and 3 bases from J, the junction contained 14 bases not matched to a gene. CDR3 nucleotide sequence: TGTGCCAGTAGTAGACGAGCGGTGGGACAGGCTAACTACGAGCAGTACTTC. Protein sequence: CASSRRAVGQANYEQYF.

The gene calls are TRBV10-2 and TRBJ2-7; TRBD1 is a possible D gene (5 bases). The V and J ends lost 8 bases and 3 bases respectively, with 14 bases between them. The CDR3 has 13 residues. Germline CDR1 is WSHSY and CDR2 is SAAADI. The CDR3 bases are TGCGCCAGCCAATCCCTGACAGACTACGAGCAGTACTTC. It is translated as CASQSLTDYEQYF.

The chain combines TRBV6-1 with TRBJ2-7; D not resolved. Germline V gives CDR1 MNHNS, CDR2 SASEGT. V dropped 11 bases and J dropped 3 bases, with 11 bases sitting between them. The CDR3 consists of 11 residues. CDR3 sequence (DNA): TGTGCCGCAGGCCCAAACTACGAGCAGTACTTC. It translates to CAAGPNYEQYF.

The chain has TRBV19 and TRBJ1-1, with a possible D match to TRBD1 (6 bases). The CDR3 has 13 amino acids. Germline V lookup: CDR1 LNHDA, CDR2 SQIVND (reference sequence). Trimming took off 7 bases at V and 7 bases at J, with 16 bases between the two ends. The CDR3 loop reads CASTLTGPVEAFF. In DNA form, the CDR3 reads TGTGCCAGTACCCTGACAGGCCCAGTTGAAGCTTTCTTT.

The CDR3 DNA sequence: TGTGCCAGTAGTAGTAGCGGCAGGCGTGGGGAGGACTACACCTTC. Amino acid sequence: CASSSSGRRGEDYTF. The gene calls are TRBV19 and TRBJ1-2; the D is unclear. CDR1 is LNHDA and CDR2 is SQIVND in the germline V gene (reference sequence). The CDR3 sequence is 15 residues long. Trimming left V 4 bases short and J 10 bases short, with 22 bases between.

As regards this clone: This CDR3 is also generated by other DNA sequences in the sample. DNA of the CDR3: TGTGCCAGCAGCTTGGGACTAGCGGGAAACACCGGGGAGCTGTTTTTT. This codes for CASSLGLAGNTGELFF. The J gene is TRBJ2-2, the V gene TRBV5-4; TRBD2 aligns across 11 bases. Unmatched junction bases numbered 0, after V lost 0 bases and J lost 2 bases. The CDR3 loop spans 16 amino acids. Germline CDR1 SGHNT, CDR2 YYREEE (reference sequence).

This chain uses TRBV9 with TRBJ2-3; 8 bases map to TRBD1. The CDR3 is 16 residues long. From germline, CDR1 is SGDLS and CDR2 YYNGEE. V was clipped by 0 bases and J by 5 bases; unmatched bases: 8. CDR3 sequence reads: CASSVESRGHVDTQYF. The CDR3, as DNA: TGTGCCAGCAGCGTAGAAAGCAGGGGGCATGTAGATACGCAGTATTTT.

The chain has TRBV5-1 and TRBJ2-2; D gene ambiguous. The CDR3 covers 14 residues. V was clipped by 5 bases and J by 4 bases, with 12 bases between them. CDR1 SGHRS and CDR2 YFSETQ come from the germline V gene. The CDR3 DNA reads TGCGCCAGCAGAACAGCAGGATCCACCGGGGAGCTGTTTTTT. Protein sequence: CASRTAGSTGELFF.

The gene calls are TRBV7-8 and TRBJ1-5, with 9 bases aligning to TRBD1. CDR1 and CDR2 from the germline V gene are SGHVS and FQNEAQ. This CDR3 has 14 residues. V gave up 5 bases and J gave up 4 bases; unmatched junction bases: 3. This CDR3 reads CASSLGTGNQPQHF. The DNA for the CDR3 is TGTGCCAGCAGCCTAGGGACAGGGAATCAGCCCCAGCATTTT. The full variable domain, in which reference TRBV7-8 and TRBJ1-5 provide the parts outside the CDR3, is GAGVSQSPRYKVAKRGQDVALRCDPISGHVSLFWYQQALGQGPEFLTYFQNEAQLDKSGLPSDRFFAERPEGSVSTLKIQRTQQEDSAVYLCASSLGTGNQPQHFGDGTRLSIL.

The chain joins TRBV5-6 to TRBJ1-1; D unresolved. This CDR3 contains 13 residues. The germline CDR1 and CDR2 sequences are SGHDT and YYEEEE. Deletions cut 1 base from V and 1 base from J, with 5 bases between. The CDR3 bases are TGTGCCAGCAGCTTGCCGAGGAACACTGAAGCTTTCTTT. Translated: CASSLPRNTEAFF.

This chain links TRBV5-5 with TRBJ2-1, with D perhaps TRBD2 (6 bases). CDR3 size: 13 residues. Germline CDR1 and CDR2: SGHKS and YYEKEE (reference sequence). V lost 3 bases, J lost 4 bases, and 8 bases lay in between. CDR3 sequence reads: CASSWGLYNEQFF. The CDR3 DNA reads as TGTGCCAGCAGCTGGGGACTTTACAATGAGCAGTTCTTC.

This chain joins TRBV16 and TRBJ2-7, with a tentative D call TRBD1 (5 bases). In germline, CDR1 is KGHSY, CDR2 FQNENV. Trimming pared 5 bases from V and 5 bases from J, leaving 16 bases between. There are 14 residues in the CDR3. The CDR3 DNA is TGTGCCAGCAGCGTTACAGGCGCCATGGACGAGCAGTACTTC. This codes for CASSVTGAMDEQYF.

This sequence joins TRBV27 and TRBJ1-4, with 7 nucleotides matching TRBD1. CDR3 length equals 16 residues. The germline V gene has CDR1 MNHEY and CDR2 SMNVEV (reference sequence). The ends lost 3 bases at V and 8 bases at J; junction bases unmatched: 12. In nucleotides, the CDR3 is TGTGCCAGCAGTTTCGCGCCGAGACAGGGTTGGGAAAAACTGTTTTTT. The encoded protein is CASSFAPRQGWEKLFF.

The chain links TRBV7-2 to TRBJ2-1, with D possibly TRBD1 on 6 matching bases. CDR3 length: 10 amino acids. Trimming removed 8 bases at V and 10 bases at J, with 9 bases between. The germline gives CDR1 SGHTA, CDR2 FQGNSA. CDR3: CASGQGEQFF. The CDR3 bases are TGTGCCAGCGGGCAGGGGGAGCAGTTCTTC.

The CDR3 DNA follows: TGTGCCAGCAGTCCACACACCGTCATGAACACTGAAGCTTTCTTT. Protein: CASSPHTVMNTEAFF. The V call is TRBV28, the J call TRBJ1-1, with no clear D. V was cut by 5 bases and J by 0 bases, with 13 bases left in between. Germline CDR1 and CDR2: MDHEN and SYDVKM. CDR3 length: 15 residues.

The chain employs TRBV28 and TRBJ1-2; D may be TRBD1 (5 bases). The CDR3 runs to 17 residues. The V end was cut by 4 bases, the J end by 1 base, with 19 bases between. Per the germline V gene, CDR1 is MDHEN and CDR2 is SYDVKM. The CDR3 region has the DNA TGTGCCAGCAGTTCGCGTGGGCAGGGCGGGGTTAACTATGGCTACACCTTC. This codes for CASSSRGQGGVNYGYTF.